This T cell receptor (beta chain) appears in the sequencing data of a study of cytomegalovirus exposure and HLA in healthy donors. PCR amplification relied on 60 Vbeta primers (plus 13 Jbeta primers). The data were produced by immunoSEQ multiplex PCR, yet TCRdb's version contains in-frame clones alone and is incomplete. The sample lists about 160,000 clones, more than 60% occurring once. About this clone itself: The antigen remains undetermined.

Study-wide points: In a later analysis, at a false discovery rate of 0.05, 15,000 to 20,000 TCR beta sequences matched HLA alleles. Rarity marked most TCR sequences, yet some public TCRs occurred in many donors.

The CDR3 is 15 amino acids. The germline V gene has CDR1 GTSNPN and CDR2 SVGIG (reference sequence). V dropped 0 bases and J dropped 3 bases, with 11 bases sitting between them. Healthy individuals who donated bone marrow served as the donors. The sequencing sample was made of PBMCs. This sequence joins TRBV30 and TRBJ1-4; D ambiguous. The sequence was obtained from a man aged 35-49 years in good health and CMV-seronegative. The CDR3 nucleotides are TGTGCCTGGAGTGTAGGAGCTCCGTCTAATGAAAAACTGTTTTTT. It translates to CAWSVGAPSNEKLFF.